This entry features one TCR beta chain sequence. The CDR3 is 13 amino acids. V lost 1 base to trimming and J lost 3 bases, with 7 bases between them. Looked up from germline, CDR1 is SGHTA and CDR2 is FQGNSA. Some clones are missing from TCRdb's copy, which holds only in-frame ones; the method was immunoSEQ multiplex PCR. Here the sample spans 360,000 or so clones, roughly 90% being singletons. The entry originates in a study of blood T cell repertoires in COVID-19. Sequencing was performed on PBMCs or T cells enriched from blood (not recorded which). The receptor was derived from a young woman who had been exposed to COVID-19. This chain connects TRBV7-2 to TRBJ2-7; maybe TRBD2 (6 bases). The chain's CDR3 is CASSLGRDYEQYF. The CDR3, as DNA: TGTGCCAGCAGCTTAGGGCGGGACTACGAGCAGTACTTC.